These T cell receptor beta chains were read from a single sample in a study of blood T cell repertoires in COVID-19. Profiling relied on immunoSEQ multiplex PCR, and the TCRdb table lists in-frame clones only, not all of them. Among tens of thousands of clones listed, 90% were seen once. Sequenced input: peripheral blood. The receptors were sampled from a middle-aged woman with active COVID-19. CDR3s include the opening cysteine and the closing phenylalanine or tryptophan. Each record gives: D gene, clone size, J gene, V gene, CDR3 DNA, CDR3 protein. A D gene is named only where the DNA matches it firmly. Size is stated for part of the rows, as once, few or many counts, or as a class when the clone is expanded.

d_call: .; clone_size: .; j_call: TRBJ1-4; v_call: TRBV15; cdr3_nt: TGTGCCACCAGCAGAGACGGAGGGGCCCATGAAAAACTGTTTTTT; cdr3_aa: CATSRDGGAHEKLFF
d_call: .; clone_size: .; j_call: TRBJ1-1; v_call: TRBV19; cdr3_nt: TGTGCCAGTAGTGCTGTTATAGCAAACACTGAAGCTTTCTTT; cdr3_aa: CASSAVIANTEAFF
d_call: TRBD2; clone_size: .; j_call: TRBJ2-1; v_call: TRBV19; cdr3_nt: TGTGCCAGTAGCCAGACTAGCGTTGCTGAGCAGTTCTTC; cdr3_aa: CASSQTSVAEQFF
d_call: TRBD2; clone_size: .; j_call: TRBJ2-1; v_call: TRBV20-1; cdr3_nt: TGCAGTGCTAGTTCAGGACTAGCGGACGATGAGCAGTTCTTC; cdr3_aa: CSASSGLADDEQFF
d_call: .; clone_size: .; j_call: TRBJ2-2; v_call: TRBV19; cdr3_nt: TGTGCCAGTACCCAAGGGGACACCGGGGAGCTGTTTTTT; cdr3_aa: CASTQGDTGELFF
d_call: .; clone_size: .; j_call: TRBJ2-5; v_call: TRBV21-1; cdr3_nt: TGTGCCAGCAGTGGGGAGGGCGGGGAGACCCAGTACTTC; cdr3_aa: CASSGEGGETQYF
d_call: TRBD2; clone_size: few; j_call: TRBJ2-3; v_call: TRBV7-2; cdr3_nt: TGTGCCAGCAGCTTCGGGCTACGGGGGGTGCCCAGTCGGGGTACGCAGTATTTT; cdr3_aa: CASSFGLRGVPSRGTQYF
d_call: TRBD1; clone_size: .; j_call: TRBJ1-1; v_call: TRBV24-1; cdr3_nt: TGTGCCACCAGTGAGAGACAGGGGTCTGAAGCTTTCTTT; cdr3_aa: CATSERQGSEAFF
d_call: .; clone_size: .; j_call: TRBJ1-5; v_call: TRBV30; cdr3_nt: TGTGCCTGGAGTGTACAGCGGGATCAGCCCCAGCATTTT; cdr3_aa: CAWSVQRDQPQHF
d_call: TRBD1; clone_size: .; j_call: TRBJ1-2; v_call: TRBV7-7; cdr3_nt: TGTGCTAGCAGCTCACTCATCCAGGGGGATAGTGGCTACACCTTC; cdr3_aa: CASSSLIQGDSGYTF
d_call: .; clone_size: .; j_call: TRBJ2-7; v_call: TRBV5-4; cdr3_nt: TGTGCCAGCAGCTTGGCCGGGACTGCCTCCTACGAGCAGTACTTC; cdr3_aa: CASSLAGTASYEQYF
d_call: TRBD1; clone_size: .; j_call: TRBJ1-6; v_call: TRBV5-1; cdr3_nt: TGCGCCAGCAGCTTGGGGGGACAGGGCCATTCACCCCTCCACTTT; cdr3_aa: CASSLGGQGHSPLHF
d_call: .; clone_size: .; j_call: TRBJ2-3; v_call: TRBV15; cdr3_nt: TGTGCCACCAGCAGGGGCAGGGGGGTGGATACGCAGTATTTT; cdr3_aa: CATSRGRGVDTQYF
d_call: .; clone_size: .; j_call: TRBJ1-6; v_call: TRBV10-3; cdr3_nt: TGTGCCATTGCGGGGGGGGAGCGGTCACCCCTCCACTTT; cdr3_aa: CAIAGGERSPLHF
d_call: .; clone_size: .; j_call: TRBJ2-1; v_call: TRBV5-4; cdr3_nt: TGTGCCAGCAGCTTGTCAGTGGCTCTAGACTACAATGAGCAGTTCTTC; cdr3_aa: CASSLSVALDYNEQFF
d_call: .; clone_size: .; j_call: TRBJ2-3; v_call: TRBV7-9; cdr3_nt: TGTGCCAGCAGCTTAGAGCTCAGCACAGATACGCAGTATTTT; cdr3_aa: CASSLELSTDTQYF
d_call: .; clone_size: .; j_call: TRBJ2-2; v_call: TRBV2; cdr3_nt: TGTGCCAGCACCCCTAGCAGAACCGGGGAGCTGTTTTTT; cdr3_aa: CASTPSRTGELFF
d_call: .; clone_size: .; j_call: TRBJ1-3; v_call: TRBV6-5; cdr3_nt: TGTGCCAGCAGTTCCCTCTCGAGGGATCCCGGAAACACCATATATTTT; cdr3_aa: CASSSLSRDPGNTIYF
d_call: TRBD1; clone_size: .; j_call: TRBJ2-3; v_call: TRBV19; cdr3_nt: TGTGCCAGTTCCTACGGGACAGGCAGCACAGATACGCAGTATTTT; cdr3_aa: CASSYGTGSTDTQYF
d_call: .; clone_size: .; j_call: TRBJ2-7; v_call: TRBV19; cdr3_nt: TGTGCCAGTAGTAAGGCGGCGGGCAGGACCGACTACGAGCAGTACTTC; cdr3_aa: CASSKAAGRTDYEQYF
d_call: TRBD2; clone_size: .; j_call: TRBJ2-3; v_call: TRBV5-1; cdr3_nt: TGCGCCAGCAGCTTGGGAGCGGGGGGGATCACAGATACGCAGTATTTT; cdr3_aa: CASSLGAGGITDTQYF
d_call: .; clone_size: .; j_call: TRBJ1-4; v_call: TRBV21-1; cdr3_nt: TGTGCCAGCAGCACTAATTTGACAGGGCGATTAGAAAAACTGTTTTTT; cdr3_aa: CASSTNLTGRLEKLFF
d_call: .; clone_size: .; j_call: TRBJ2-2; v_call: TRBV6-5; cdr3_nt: TGTGCCAGCCGAACAGGGACGGAGAACACCGGGGAGCTGTTTTTT; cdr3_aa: CASRTGTENTGELFF
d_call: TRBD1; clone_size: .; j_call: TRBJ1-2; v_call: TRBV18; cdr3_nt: TGTGCCAGCTCACCACCGACAGGGTTATATGGCTACACCTTC; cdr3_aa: CASSPPTGLYGYTF
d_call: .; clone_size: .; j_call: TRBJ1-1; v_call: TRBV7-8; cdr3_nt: TGTGCCAGCAGCCTCCGGACAGCCACTGAAGCTTTCTTT; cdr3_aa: CASSLRTATEAFF
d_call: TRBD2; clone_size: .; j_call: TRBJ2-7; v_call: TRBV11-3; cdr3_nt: TGTGCCAGCAGCTTGTTAGCGGGGGGATACGAGCAGTACTTC; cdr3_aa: CASSLLAGGYEQYF